This T cell receptor (beta chain) derives from a study of blood T cells in healthy people across ages. Whole-study findings and limits: The donors' CMV status was not determined, possibly confounding changes in expanded clonotypes.

Note on this clonotype: The antigen is undetermined.

With V trimmed by 4 bases and J by 4 bases, 2 bases remained unmatched. CDR3 length equals 13 residues. Germline CDR1 reads MNHGY; CDR2 reads SAAAGT. Combining a sample-barcoded 5' primer with a J-beta primer mix, a second PCR ran for roughly 7 to 11 cycles. Unique molecular identifiers of 12 random nucleotides labeled each cDNA. Using its own MiXCR run on the 5' RACE reads, TCRdb lists one record per CDR3 protein. The table has about 680,000 distinct CDR3 sequences, 45% to 50% seen once. Sequenced material: blood. The origin of this receptor is a woman aged 55-70 years in good health. The V gene is TRBV6-8, the J gene TRBJ2-7; 9 bases map to TRBD2. CDR3 DNA: TGTGCCAGCAGTTGCGGGAGGGGATACGAGCAGTACTTC. Protein: CASSCGRGYEQYF.